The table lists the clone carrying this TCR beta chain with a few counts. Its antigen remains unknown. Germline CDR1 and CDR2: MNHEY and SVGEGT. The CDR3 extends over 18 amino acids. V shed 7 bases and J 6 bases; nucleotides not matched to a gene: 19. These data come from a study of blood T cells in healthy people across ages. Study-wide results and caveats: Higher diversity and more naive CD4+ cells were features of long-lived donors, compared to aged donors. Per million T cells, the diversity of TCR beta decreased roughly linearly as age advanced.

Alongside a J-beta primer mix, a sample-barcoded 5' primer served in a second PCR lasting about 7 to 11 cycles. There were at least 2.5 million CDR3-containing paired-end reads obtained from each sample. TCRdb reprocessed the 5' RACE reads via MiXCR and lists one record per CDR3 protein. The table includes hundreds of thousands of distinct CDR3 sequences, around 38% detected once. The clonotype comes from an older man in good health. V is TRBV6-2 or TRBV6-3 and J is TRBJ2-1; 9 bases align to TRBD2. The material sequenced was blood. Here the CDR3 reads CASTARGGAGTSLNEQFF. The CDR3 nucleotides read TGTGCCAGCACCGCGAGAGGGGGGGCCGGGACTAGCCTCAATGAGCAGTTCTTC.